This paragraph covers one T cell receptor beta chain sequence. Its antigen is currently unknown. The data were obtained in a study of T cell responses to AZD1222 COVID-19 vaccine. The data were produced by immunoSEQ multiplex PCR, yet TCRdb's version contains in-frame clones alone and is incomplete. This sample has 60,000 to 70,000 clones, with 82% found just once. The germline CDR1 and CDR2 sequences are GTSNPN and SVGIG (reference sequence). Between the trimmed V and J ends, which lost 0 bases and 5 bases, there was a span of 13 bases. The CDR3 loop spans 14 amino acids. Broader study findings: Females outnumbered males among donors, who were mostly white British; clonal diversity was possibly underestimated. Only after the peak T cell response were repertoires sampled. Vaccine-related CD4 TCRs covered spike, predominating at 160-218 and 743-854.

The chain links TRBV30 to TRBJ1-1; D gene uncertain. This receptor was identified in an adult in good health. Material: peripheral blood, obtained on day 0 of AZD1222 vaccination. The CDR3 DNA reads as TGTGCCTGGAGTGTTCTGCCGGGTTGGACTGAAGCTTTCTTT. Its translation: CAWSVLPGWTEAFF. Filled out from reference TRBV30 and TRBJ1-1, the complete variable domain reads SQTIHQWPATLVQPVGSPLSLECTVEGTSNPNLYWYRQAAGRGLQLLFYSVGIGQISSEVPQNLSASRPQDRQFILSSKKLLLSDSGFYLCAWSVLPGWTEAFFGQGTRLTVV.